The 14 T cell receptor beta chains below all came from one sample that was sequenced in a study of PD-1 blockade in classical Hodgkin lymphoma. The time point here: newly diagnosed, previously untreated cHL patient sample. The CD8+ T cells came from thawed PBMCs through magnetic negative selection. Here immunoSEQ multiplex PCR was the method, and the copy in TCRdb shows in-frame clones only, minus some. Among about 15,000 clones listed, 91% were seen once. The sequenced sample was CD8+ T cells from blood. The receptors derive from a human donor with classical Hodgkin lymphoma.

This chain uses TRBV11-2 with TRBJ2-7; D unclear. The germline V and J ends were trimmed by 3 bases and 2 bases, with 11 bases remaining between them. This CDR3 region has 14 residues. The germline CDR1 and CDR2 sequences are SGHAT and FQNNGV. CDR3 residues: CASSLGGEPYEQYV. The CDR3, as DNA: TGTGCCAGCAGCTTGGGCGGAGAACCCTACGAGCAGTACGTC.

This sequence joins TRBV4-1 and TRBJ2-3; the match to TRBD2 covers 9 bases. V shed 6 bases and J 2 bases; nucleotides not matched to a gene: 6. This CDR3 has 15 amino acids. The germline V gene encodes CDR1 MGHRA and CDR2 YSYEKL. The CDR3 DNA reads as TGCGCCAGCAGGCTGACTAGCGGACTCACAGATACGCAGTATTTT. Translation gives CASRLTSGLTDTQYF.

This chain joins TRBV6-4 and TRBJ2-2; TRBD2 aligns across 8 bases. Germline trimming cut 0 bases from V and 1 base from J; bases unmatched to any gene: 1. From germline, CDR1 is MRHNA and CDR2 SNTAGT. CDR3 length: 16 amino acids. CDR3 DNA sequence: TGTGCCAGCAGTGACTCGGCGGGAGGGAACACCGGGGAGCTGTTTTTT. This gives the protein CASSDSAGGNTGELFF.

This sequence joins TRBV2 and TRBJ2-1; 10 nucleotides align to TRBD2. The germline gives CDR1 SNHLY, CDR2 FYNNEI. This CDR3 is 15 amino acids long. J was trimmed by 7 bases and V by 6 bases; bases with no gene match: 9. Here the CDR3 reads CASRGAGGLGNEQFF. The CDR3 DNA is TGTGCCAGCAGGGGAGCGGGAGGGCTGGGGAATGAGCAGTTCTTC.

The CDR3 DNA sequence: TGTGCCAGCAGTATTGGACTAGCGGGAAGGCATACGCAGTATTTT. Protein sequence: CASSIGLAGRHTQYF. The J gene is TRBJ2-3, the V gene TRBV28, with TRBD2 matching over 12 bases. Trimming at V came to 5 bases and at J to 7 bases, leaving 7 bases not matched to a gene. Germline V CDR1 and CDR2: MDHEN, SYDVKM. This CDR3 contains 15 residues.

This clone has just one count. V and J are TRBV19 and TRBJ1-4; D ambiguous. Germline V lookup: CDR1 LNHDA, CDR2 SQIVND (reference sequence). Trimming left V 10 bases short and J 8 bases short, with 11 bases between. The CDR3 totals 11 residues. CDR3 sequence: CATEGSEKLFF. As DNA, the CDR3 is TGTGCCACCGAAGGGTCCGAAAAACTGTTTTTT.

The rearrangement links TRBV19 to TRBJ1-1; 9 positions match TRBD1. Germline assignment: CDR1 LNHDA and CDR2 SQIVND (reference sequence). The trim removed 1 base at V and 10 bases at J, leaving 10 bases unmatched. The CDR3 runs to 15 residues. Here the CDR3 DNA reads TGTGCCAGTAGTATAGGGGACAGGGCCTCGTTCGGAGCTTTCTTT. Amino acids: CASSIGDRASFGAFF.

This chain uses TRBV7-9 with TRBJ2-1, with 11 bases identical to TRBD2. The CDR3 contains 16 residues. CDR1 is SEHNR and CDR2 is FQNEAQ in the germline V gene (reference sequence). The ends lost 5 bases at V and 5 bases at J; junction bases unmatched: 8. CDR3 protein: CASSKGGSGRDNEQFF. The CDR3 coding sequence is TGTGCCAGCAGCAAGGGGGGTAGCGGGAGGGACAATGAGCAGTTCTTC. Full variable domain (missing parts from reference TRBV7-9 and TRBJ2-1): DTGVSQNPRHKITKRGQNVTFRCDPISEHNRLYWYRQTLGQGPEFLTYFQNEAQLEKSRLLSDRFSAERPKGSFSTLEIQRTEQGDSAMYLCASSKGGSGRDNEQFFGPGTRLTVL.

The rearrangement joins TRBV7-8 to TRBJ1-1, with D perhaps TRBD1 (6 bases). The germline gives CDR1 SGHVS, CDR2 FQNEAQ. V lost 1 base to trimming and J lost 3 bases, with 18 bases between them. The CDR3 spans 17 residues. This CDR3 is CASSLGTQTGIYTEAFF. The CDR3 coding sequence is TGTGCCAGCAGCTTAGGAACCCAGACAGGCATCTACACTGAAGCTTTCTTT.

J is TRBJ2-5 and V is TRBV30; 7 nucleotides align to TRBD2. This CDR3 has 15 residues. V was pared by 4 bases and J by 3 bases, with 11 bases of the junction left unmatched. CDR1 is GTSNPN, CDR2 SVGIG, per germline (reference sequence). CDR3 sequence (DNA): TGTGCCTGGACCTCTAGCGGCGTCACGGAAGAGACCCAGTACTTC. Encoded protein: CAWTSSGVTEETQYF.

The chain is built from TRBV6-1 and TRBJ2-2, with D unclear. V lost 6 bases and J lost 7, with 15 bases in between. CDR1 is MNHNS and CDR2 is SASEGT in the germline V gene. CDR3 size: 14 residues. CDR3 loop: CASRIFEQNGELFF. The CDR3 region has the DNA TGTGCCAGCAGAATCTTCGAACAAAACGGGGAGCTGTTTTTT.

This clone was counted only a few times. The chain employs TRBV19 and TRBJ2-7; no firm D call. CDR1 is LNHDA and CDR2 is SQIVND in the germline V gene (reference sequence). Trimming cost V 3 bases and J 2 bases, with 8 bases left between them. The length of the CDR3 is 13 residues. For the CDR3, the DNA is TGTGCCAGTAGTATTGACATTGCCTACGAGCAGTACTTC. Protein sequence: CASSIDIAYEQYF. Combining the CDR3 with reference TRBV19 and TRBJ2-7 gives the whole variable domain DGGITQSPKYLFRKEGQNVTLSCEQNLNHDAMYWYRQDPGQGLRLIYYSQIVNDFQKGDIAEGYSVSREKKESFPLTVTSAQKNPTAFYLCASSIDIAYEQYFGPGTRLTVT.

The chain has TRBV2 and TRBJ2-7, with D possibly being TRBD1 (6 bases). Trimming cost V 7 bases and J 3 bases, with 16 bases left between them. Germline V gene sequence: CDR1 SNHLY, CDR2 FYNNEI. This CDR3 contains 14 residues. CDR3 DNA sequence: TGTGCCAGCACCTCGGGACACGGAAGCTACGAGCAGTACGTC. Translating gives CASTSGHGSYEQYV.

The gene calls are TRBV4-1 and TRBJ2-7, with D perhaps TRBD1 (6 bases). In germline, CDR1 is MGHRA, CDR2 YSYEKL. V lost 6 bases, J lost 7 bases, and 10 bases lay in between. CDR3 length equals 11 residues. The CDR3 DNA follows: TGCGCCAGCAGACTCGGACAGGAGCAGTACTTC. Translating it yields CASRLGQEQYF.